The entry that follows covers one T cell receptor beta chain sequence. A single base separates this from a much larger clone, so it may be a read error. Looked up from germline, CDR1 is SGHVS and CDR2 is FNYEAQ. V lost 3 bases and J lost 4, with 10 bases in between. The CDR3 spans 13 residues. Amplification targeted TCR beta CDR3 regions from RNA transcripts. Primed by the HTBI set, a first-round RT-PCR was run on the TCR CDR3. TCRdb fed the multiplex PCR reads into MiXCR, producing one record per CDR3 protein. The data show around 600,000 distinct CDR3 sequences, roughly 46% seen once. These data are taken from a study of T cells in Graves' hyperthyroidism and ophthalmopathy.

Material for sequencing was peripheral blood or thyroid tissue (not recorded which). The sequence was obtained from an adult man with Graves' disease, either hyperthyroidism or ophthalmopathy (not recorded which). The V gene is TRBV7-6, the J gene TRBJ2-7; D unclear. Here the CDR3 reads CASSFNGLYEQYF. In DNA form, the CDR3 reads TGTGCCAGCAGCTTTAACGGGCTATACGAGCAGTACTTC.